This T cell receptor beta chain was sequenced in a study of neurological immune-mediated disorders. The length of the CDR3 is 15 residues. Per germline, CDR1 SGHTA and CDR2 FQGNSA. Trimming removed 4 bases from V and 3 bases from J, with 16 bases in between. Overall study results and limits: HTLV-1-associated myelopathy ranked highest for TCR clonal expansion and multiple sclerosis lowest, beneath healthy controls.

TCRdb re-analysed the 5' RACE reads in MiXCR, keeping a single row per CDR3 protein. Here the sample spans over 25,000 distinct CDR3 sequences, 10% to 15% being singletons. PBMCs stored at -80 C, 2 million in total, were the source of the unsorted libraries. This clonotype was seen ten or more times. Its antigen is not identified. The chain has TRBV7-2 and TRBJ2-7, with a possible D match to TRBD2 (6 bases). The sequencing sample was made of PBMCs. The TCR originated in a man aged 55 to 70 in good health. The CDR3 DNA reads as TGTGCCAGCAGCTGGGGACCGGGACTTAACTACGAGCAGTACTTC. This encodes CASSWGPGLNYEQYF. The full variable domain, rest sourced from reference TRBV7-2 and TRBJ2-7, is GAGVSQSPSNKVTEKGKDVELRCDPISGHTALYWYRQSLGQGLEFLIYFQGNSAPDKSGLPSDRFSAERTGGSVSTLTIQRTQQEDSAVYLCASSWGPGLNYEQYFGPGTRLTVT.